These 27 T cell receptor beta chains were sequenced from one sample in a study of T cell changes during pregnancy in multiple sclerosis. TCRdb's copy holds only in-frame clones and misses some; the assay was immunoSEQ multiplex PCR. The sample contains about 38,000 clones, 91% of which appear only once. The sample in question was CD8+ T cells from peripheral blood mononuclear cells, obtained in the second trimester of pregnancy. The receptors shown here come from a female donor with multiple sclerosis, enrolled in a pregnancy study.

V gene TRBV7-9 combines with J gene TRBJ2-1; TRBD2 agrees at 9 bases. The J segment lost 4 bases and the V segment lost 3 bases, leaving 7 bases of the junction unmatched. CDR1 and CDR2 (germline): SEHNR, FQNEAQ (reference sequence). The CDR3 has 16 amino acids. This chain's CDR3 is CASSFSGRPGYNEQFF. CDR3 bases: TGTGCCAGCAGCTTCAGCGGGAGGCCGGGATACAATGAGCAGTTCTTC.

This clone was seen only once. CDR3 in DNA: TGTGCCAGCAGTGAGGCTAGCGGGGGCTCCACAGATACGCAGTATTTT. Translating it yields CASSEASGGSTDTQYF. This chain joins TRBV6-4 and TRBJ2-3; the match to TRBD2 covers 10 bases. There are 16 residues in the CDR3. Germline V gene sequence: CDR1 MRHNA, CDR2 SNTAGT. Trimming took 3 bases from V and 2 from J; bases not matched to a gene: 5.

The chain combines TRBV6-4 with TRBJ2-1; the match to TRBD2 covers 7 bases. This CDR3 comprises 17 residues. Germline V gene lookup returns CDR1 MRHNA and CDR2 SNTAGT. The V segment lost 0 bases and the J segment 9 bases; nucleotides outside the gene matches: 14. The CDR3 sequence: CASSDSAGTGGTIEQFF. DNA for the CDR3: TGTGCCAGCAGTGACTCCGCAGGTACGGGAGGAACGATTGAGCAGTTCTTC.

The V call is TRBV28, the J call TRBJ2-3; 10 bases match TRBD2. Germline CDR1 is MDHEN and CDR2 is SYDVKM. The V and J ends lost 4 bases and 5 bases, in that order; junction bases with no gene match: 6. This CDR3 contains 15 residues. CDR3 nucleotides: TGTGCCAGCAGTTCTTTAGCGGGAGGTCTAGATACGCAGTATTTT. Protein product: CASSSLAGGLDTQYF. Full variable domain (missing parts from reference TRBV28 and TRBJ2-3): DVKVTQSSRYLVKRTGEKVFLECVQDMDHENMFWYRQDPGLGLRLIYFSYDVKMKEKGDIPEGYSVSREKKERFSLILESASTNQTSMYLCASSSLAGGLDTQYFGPGTRLTVL.

The gene calls are TRBV18 and TRBJ2-7, with 8 nucleotides matching TRBD1. The CDR3 spans 15 residues. V lost 0 bases to trimming and J lost 3 bases; unmatched junction nucleotides: 4. CDR1 KGHSH and CDR2 LQKENI come from the germline V gene. CDR3: CASSPPGQEYYEQYF. The DNA for the CDR3 is TGTGCCAGCTCACCACCGGGACAGGAGTACTACGAGCAGTACTTC.

This chain links TRBV20-1 with TRBJ1-2; unclear D gene. This CDR3 comprises 11 residues. V was clipped by 0 bases and J by 6 bases, with 5 bases between them. Germline values: CDR1 DFQATT, CDR2 SNEGSKA (reference sequence). The CDR3 DNA sequence: TGCAGTGCTAGAGAGGCCAATGGCTACACCTTC. As protein: CSAREANGYTF.

This chain's CDR3 is CASSFGGRRNQPQHF. The CDR3 nucleotides read TGTGCCAGCAGCTTCGGGGGGCGGCGCAATCAGCCCCAGCATTTT. V usage is TRBV13 and J usage is TRBJ1-5, with D perhaps TRBD1 (6 bases). V was cut by 3 bases and J by 2 bases, with 11 bases left in between. Per germline, CDR1 PRHDT and CDR2 FYEKMQ (reference sequence). The CDR3 is made up of 15 amino acids.

This chain connects TRBV6-6 to TRBJ1-2; 7 positions match TRBD1. The CDR3 loop spans 13 amino acids. The ends lost 6 bases at V and 6 bases at J; junction bases unmatched: 7. Germline V CDR1 and CDR2: MNHNY, SVGAGI (reference sequence). The CDR3 DNA reads as TGTGCCAGCAGGCCCCGACAGGGACATGGCTACACCTTC. Protein: CASRPRQGHGYTF.

The sample holds a few counts of this clone. The chain combines TRBV19 with TRBJ2-7, with 11 bases lining up with TRBD1. CDR3 length: 14 residues. CDR1 is LNHDA and CDR2 is SQIVND in the germline V gene (reference sequence). Trimming at V came to 7 bases and at J to 2 bases, leaving 4 bases not matched to a gene. CDR3 coding DNA: TGTGCCAGTACCAGGACAGGGGGCACCTACGAGCAGTACTTC. It yields the protein CASTRTGGTYEQYF.

The chain uses TRBV15 and TRBJ2-7, with 9 positions matching TRBD1. Germline trimming cut 2 bases from V and 3 bases from J; bases unmatched to any gene: 14. This CDR3 comprises 18 residues. In germline, CDR1 is LNHNV, CDR2 YYDKDF (reference sequence). CDR3 sequence reads: CATSRWRNRGTGIYEQYF. In DNA, the CDR3 is TGTGCCACCAGCAGATGGAGAAATAGAGGGACAGGGATCTACGAGCAGTACTTC.

This rearrangement joins TRBV16 to TRBJ2-1, with a possible D match to TRBD1 (5 bases). The CDR3 has 13 amino acids. Trimming left V 0 bases short and J 8 bases short, with 8 bases between. Germline V gene sequence: CDR1 KGHSY, CDR2 FQNENV. CDR3 protein: CASSQSLGHEQFF. The DNA of the CDR3 is TGTGCCAGCAGCCAATCTCTGGGGCATGAGCAGTTCTTC.

This clone occurred a few times. The chain couples TRBV7-9 to TRBJ1-2; TRBD1 is a possible D gene (5 bases). This CDR3 is 14 amino acids long. V was pared by 1 base and J by 4 bases, with 10 bases between. Germline assignment: CDR1 SEHNR and CDR2 FQNEAQ (reference sequence). The DNA for the CDR3 is TGTGCCAGCAGCTTAGTGGGGCGCTCCTATGGCTACACCTTC. Its translation is CASSLVGRSYGYTF.

This chain connects TRBV6-1 to TRBJ2-1, with 10 positions matching TRBD2. The CDR3 length is 18 residues. Germline V gives CDR1 MNHNS, CDR2 SASEGT. Losses at the gene ends were 3 bases for V and 8 bases for J; bases not matched to a gene: 16. The CDR3 region is CASSDLSLRAGGHDEQFF. The DNA for the CDR3 is TGTGCCAGCAGTGATCTCAGTCTGAGAGCGGGGGGGCATGATGAGCAGTTCTTC.

V is TRBV19 and J is TRBJ2-1; D is unclear. The CDR3 has 13 amino acids. V shed 1 base and J shed 9 bases, with 10 bases lying between them. Germline lookup yields CDR1 LNHDA and CDR2 SQIVND (reference sequence). CDR3 amino acids: CASSIGGVTEQFF. The CDR3 region has the DNA TGTGCCAGTAGTATAGGAGGAGTGACTGAGCAGTTCTTC. Together with reference TRBV19 and TRBJ2-1, the CDR3 gives the full variable domain: DGGITQSPKYLFRKEGQNVTLSCEQNLNHDAMYWYRQDPGQGLRLIYYSQIVNDFQKGDIAEGYSVSREKKESFPLTVTSAQKNPTAFYLCASSIGGVTEQFFGPGTRLTVL.

The rearrangement uses TRBV27 and TRBJ2-2, with D uncertain. The CDR3 is made up of 12 amino acids. Trimming removed 3 bases from V and 7 bases from J, with 6 bases in between. Germline V gene data show CDR1 as MNHEY and CDR2 as SMNVEV (reference sequence). CDR3 in amino acids: CASSFPGGELFF. The DNA of the CDR3 is TGTGCCAGCAGTTTCCCGGGCGGGGAGCTGTTTTTT.

The sample holds a few counts of this clone. This sequence joins TRBV30 and TRBJ1-1; no clear D gene. Trimming cost V 7 bases and J 5 bases, with 11 bases left between them. The CDR3 has 11 amino acids. The germline V gene has CDR1 GTSNPN and CDR2 SVGIG (reference sequence). CDR3: CASSPGTEAFF. CDR3 sequence (DNA): TGTGCCTCATCTCCGGGGACTGAAGCTTTCTTT.

The gene calls are TRBV6-4 and TRBJ2-3; 8 nucleotides align to TRBD2. The length of the CDR3 is 16 residues. Trimming removed 0 bases from V and 2 bases from J; junction bases left unmatched: 4. Germline assignment: CDR1 MRHNA and CDR2 SNTAGT. CDR3 bases: TGTGCCAGCAGTGACTCCGCGGGGGGCCCCACAGATACGCAGTATTTT. Its translation is CASSDSAGGPTDTQYF.

This sequence joins TRBV27 and TRBJ1-3; TRBD1 agrees at 8 bases. This CDR3 contains 15 residues. The germline V gene has CDR1 MNHEY and CDR2 SMNVEV (reference sequence). V shed 6 bases, J shed 0 bases, and the junction held 4 bases outside the gene matches. The CDR3 nucleotides read TGTGCCAGCAGCTCCGGACAGGGCTCTGGAAACACCATATATTTT. Its protein product is CASSSGQGSGNTIYF.

CDR3 residues: CSVDTGVADYGYTF. The DNA for the CDR3 is TGCAGCGTGGACACAGGGGTCGCGGACTATGGCTACACCTTC. The genes are TRBV29-1 and TRBJ1-2, with 7 bases fitting TRBD1. The CDR3 has 14 residues. After removal of 6 bases from V and 3 bases from J, the junction contained 10 bases not matched to a gene. Germline-derived CDR1 and CDR2 are SQVTM and ANQGSEA.

The V and J genes are TRBV4-2 and TRBJ2-3, with D possibly TRBD2 on 7 matching bases. Germline assignment: CDR1 LGHNA and CDR2 YNFKEQ. The CDR3 totals 18 residues. Trimming stripped 3 bases from V and 2 bases from J, with 21 bases between. The CDR3 reads CASSQAKSGGPDTDTQYF. As DNA, the CDR3 is TGTGCCAGCAGCCAGGCGAAATCGGGGGGCCCCGACACAGATACGCAGTATTTT.

This clone was detected only once. The chain employs TRBV9 and TRBJ2-2, with 10 bases lining up with TRBD2. The V segment lost 0 bases and the J segment 3 bases; nucleotides outside the gene matches: 2. The CDR3 is made up of 16 amino acids. Germline V lookup: CDR1 SGDLS, CDR2 YYNGEE. CDR3 region: CASSVALAGDTGELFF. The CDR3 DNA is TGTGCCAGCAGCGTAGCCCTAGCGGGGGACACCGGGGAGCTGTTTTTT.

V usage is TRBV6-1 and J usage is TRBJ1-4; D remains ambiguous. Germline loops: CDR1 MNHNS, CDR2 SASEGT. The CDR3 has 15 amino acids. Trimming removed 0 bases from V and 1 base from J, with 6 bases in between. CDR3 protein: CASSEAPGTNEKLFF. CDR3 sequence (DNA): TGTGCCAGCAGTGAAGCTCCCGGAACTAATGAAAAACTGTTTTTT.

The V and J genes are TRBV29-1 and TRBJ1-6, with TRBD1 matching over 9 bases. This CDR3 has 14 residues. CDR1 and CDR2 from the germline V gene are SQVTM and ANQGSEA. DNA of the CDR3: TGCAGGTATAAGGCGGGACAGGGTAAGAACACCCTCCACTTT. As protein: CRYKAGQGKNTLHF. Using reference TRBV29-1 and TRBJ1-6 for the parts outside the CDR3, the full variable domain is SAVISQKPSRDICQRGTSLTIQCQVDSQVTMMFWYRQQPGQSLTLIATANQGSEATYESGFVIDKFPISRPNLTFSTLTVSNMSPEDSSIYLCRYKAGQGKNTLHFGNGTRLTVT.

By frequency in the sample, this clone is medium-sized. The chain is built from TRBV27 and TRBJ1-1; 7 nucleotides match TRBD1. Germline values: CDR1 MNHEY, CDR2 SMNVEV (reference sequence). V gave up 8 bases and J gave up 10 bases; unmatched junction bases: 7. The CDR3 sequence is 11 residues long. The CDR3: CASGHGTVAFF. The CDR3 region has the DNA TGTGCCAGCGGCCATGGGACAGTAGCTTTCTTT.

This chain links TRBV25-1 with TRBJ1-1; perhaps TRBD1 as D (5 bases). CDR3 length: 12 amino acids. The ends were cut back, 7 bases at V and 9 bases at J, with 15 bases in the middle. CDR1 and CDR2 from the germline V gene are MGHDK and SYGVNS. Here the CDR3 reads CASMVGADKAFF. Written as DNA, the CDR3 is TGTGCCAGCATGGTAGGGGCAGACAAAGCTTTCTTT.

The chain is built from TRBV27 and TRBJ1-1; TRBD1 matches 9 bases. CDR3 size: 15 residues. The germline V gene encodes CDR1 MNHEY and CDR2 SMNVEV (reference sequence). With V trimmed by 7 bases and J by 8 bases, 14 bases remained unmatched. This CDR3 reads CASTRGTGWSGEAFF. The CDR3 nucleotides read TGTGCCAGCACCCGCGGGACAGGGTGGAGTGGAGAAGCTTTCTTT.

This chain joins TRBV2 and TRBJ1-1; D is possibly TRBD1 (5 bases). Germline values: CDR1 SNHLY, CDR2 FYNNEI. CDR3 size: 12 residues. V was shortened by 7 bases and J by 7 bases, with 13 bases between the two germline ends. The CDR3 loop reads CASTNRGYEAFF. The DNA of the CDR3 is TGTGCCAGCACCAATCGGGGGTATGAAGCTTTCTTT.